This T cell receptor beta chain was sequenced in a study of human CD8 memory T cell subsets. The CDR3 contains 13 residues. CDR1 SGHVS and CDR2 FNYEAQ come from the germline V gene. UMI-labeled 5' RACE generated the TCR beta libraries. Reprocessing the 5' RACE reads, TCRdb reports a single entry for every CDR3 protein and omits DNA. The listing records over 3,500 distinct CDR3 sequences. This clonotype is labeled large based on frequency. Its antigen is unidentified. Study conclusions and caveats: Diversity was similarly high in stem-like memory and precursor exhausted T cells, which was not the case for effector memory cells.

The starting material, duplicate vials of under 170,000 sorted CD8+ T cells per subset, provided the RNA. The clonotype comes from a human donor in good health. Sequenced sample: CD8+ T cells from PBMCs. The V call is TRBV7-6, the J call TRBJ1-4. CDR3 protein: CASSLGLNEKLFF.